Below are 22 T cell receptor beta chains sequenced from a single sample in a study of long-term antiretroviral therapy in people with HIV. At survey level, the immunoSEQ assay was run in its v3.0 version. The protocol was immunoSEQ multiplex PCR, while the TCRdb copy is restricted to in-frame clones and leaves out a portion. The sample carries about 33,000 clones, roughly 96% recorded once. Source: unsorted PBMCs, taken 6.6 years after starting antiretroviral therapy. The receptors derive from a man aged 25-40 years with HIV.

This sequence joins TRBV19 and TRBJ1-5, with D possibly TRBD1 on 5 matching bases. CDR1 is LNHDA and CDR2 is SQIVND in the germline V gene (reference sequence). The CDR3 covers 14 residues. V shed 7 bases and J shed 6 bases, with 16 bases lying between them. The chain's CDR3 is CASTLLRDGQPQHF. DNA of the CDR3: TGTGCCAGTACCCTTCTCAGGGACGGTCAGCCCCAGCATTTT.

The gene calls are TRBV19 and TRBJ2-2; D unclear. This CDR3 comprises 14 residues. Germline loops: CDR1 LNHDA, CDR2 SQIVND (reference sequence). Trimming shortened V by 7 bases and J by 3 bases, and 12 bases separated the two germline ends. CDR3 bases: TGTGCCAGTAAAAGATACTTAGACACCGGGGAGCTGTTTTTT. Translating gives CASKRYLDTGELFF.

This chain links TRBV28 with TRBJ1-2; 7 bases are a match to TRBD1. The junction had 6 bases not matched to a gene; V was cut back by 5 bases and J by 3 bases. The CDR3 is made up of 14 amino acids. Germline-derived CDR1 and CDR2 are MDHEN and SYDVKM. The CDR3 loop reads CASSPTGEDYGYTF. CDR3 nucleotide sequence: TGTGCCAGCAGTCCTACAGGGGAGGACTATGGCTACACCTTC.

The chain links TRBV18 to TRBJ1-1, with TRBD1 identical over 11 bases. This CDR3 is built from 14 residues. Germline lookup yields CDR1 KGHSH and CDR2 LQKENI. The J segment lost 4 bases and the V segment lost 6 bases, leaving 4 bases of the junction unmatched. The CDR3 here is CASSFGTGGTEAFF. Here the CDR3 DNA reads TGTGCCAGCTCGTTCGGGACAGGGGGCACTGAAGCTTTCTTT.

This clone was seen once. The chain links TRBV4-2 to TRBJ1-5, with unresolved D. V lost 4 bases and J lost 3, with 13 bases in between. The V gene's germline CDR1 is LGHNA and CDR2 YNFKEQ. The CDR3 consists of 15 residues. CDR3 loop: CASSLTGNNNQPQHF. The CDR3 DNA sequence: TGTGCCAGCAGCCTGACCGGAAACAACAATCAGCCCCAGCATTTT.

The chain is built from TRBV19 and TRBJ1-6, with a possible D match to TRBD1 (5 bases). The ends were cut back, 8 bases at V and 7 bases at J, with 12 bases in the middle. CDR3 length: 13 residues. CDR1 is LNHDA, CDR2 SQIVND, per germline (reference sequence). CDR3 nucleotide sequence: TGTGCCAGTTTGGGGAAGGGGAATTCACCCCTCCACTTT. This encodes CASLGKGNSPLHF.

To note about this clone: Distinct nucleotide sequences in the sample also encode this CDR3. The chain joins TRBV2 to TRBJ2-5; 7 nucleotides align to TRBD2. The germline V gene encodes CDR1 SNHLY and CDR2 FYNNEI. The CDR3 totals 15 residues. With 3 bases clipped from V and 4 bases from J, the junction kept 8 bases outside the gene matches. The CDR3 sequence: CASSDGGGGGETQYF. Here the CDR3 DNA reads TGTGCCAGCAGTGATGGGGGGGGAGGAGGAGAGACCCAGTACTTC.

The chain employs TRBV7-9 and TRBJ2-1; maybe TRBD2 (6 bases). This CDR3 comprises 16 residues. Trimming removed 1 base from V and 4 bases from J, with 14 bases in between. Germline CDR1 is SEHNR and CDR2 is FQNEAQ (reference sequence). CDR3 amino acids: CASSLEGGALYNEQFF. The DNA for the CDR3 is TGTGCCAGCAGCTTAGAGGGAGGCGCCTTGTACAATGAGCAGTTCTTC. The full variable domain, completed using reference TRBV7-9 and TRBJ2-1, is DTGVSQNPRHKITKRGQNVTFRCDPISEHNRLYWYRQTLGQGPEFLTYFQNEAQLEKSRLLSDRFSAERPKGSFSTLEIQRTEQGDSAMYLCASSLEGGALYNEQFFGPGTRLTVL.

The chain has TRBV11-2 and TRBJ1-6, with D uncertain. The V gene's germline CDR1 is SGHAT and CDR2 FQNNGV. There are 12 residues in the CDR3. Trimming removed 1 base at V and 9 bases at J, with 4 bases between. CDR3 loop: CASSLGGSPLHF. The CDR3 DNA is TGTGCCAGCAGCTTAGGGGGTTCACCCCTCCACTTT.

The rearrangement links TRBV5-1 to TRBJ2-3; weak D call: TRBD2 (5 bases). Germline loops: CDR1 SGHRS, CDR2 YFSETQ. V shed 2 bases and J shed 1 base, with 11 bases lying between them. The CDR3 runs 15 residues. Here the CDR3 DNA reads TGCGCCAGCAGCTTCGACGGGGTCGGCACAGATACGCAGTATTTT. Protein: CASSFDGVGTDTQYF.

DNA of the CDR3: TGCGCCAGCAGCGGGGGAGCGGGGGGGTTCGAGCAGTACTTC. This translates into CASSGGAGGFEQYF. The V and J genes are TRBV5-1 and TRBJ2-7; 10 nucleotides line up with TRBD2. Unmatched junction bases numbered 7, after V lost 4 bases and J lost 6 bases. The CDR3 totals 14 residues. CDR1 is SGHRS and CDR2 is YFSETQ in the germline V gene.

This clone has just a few counts. V usage is TRBV7-3 and J usage is TRBJ2-5, with a possible D match to TRBD2 (5 bases). V lost 5 bases and J lost 4, with 14 bases in between. CDR3 length: 14 residues. The germline V gene encodes CDR1 SGHTA and CDR2 FQGTGA. The DNA for the CDR3 is TGTGCCAGCAGCCCCCTTGGCGGGCCAGAGACCCAGTACTTC. Translated: CASSPLGGPETQYF.

The chain joins TRBV4-2 to TRBJ1-5; TRBD1 matches 8 bases. The V gene's germline CDR1 is LGHNA and CDR2 YNFKEQ. V was pared by 2 bases and J by 6 bases, with 6 bases of the junction left unmatched. This CDR3 is built from 15 residues. The CDR3 region has the DNA TGTGCCAGCAGCCAAACCACAGGGGGGGGTCAGCCCCAGCATTTT. This codes for CASSQTTGGGQPQHF.

J is TRBJ1-2 and V is TRBV9; D is perhaps TRBD1 (5 bases). This CDR3 has 15 amino acids. V lost 2 bases and J lost 4, with 15 bases in between. The V gene's germline CDR1 is SGDLS and CDR2 YYNGEE. The CDR3 bases are TGTGCCAGCAGCGTGGGGGGGACGGGGCGCTATGGCTACACCTTC. It specifies CASSVGGTGRYGYTF.

The chain recombines TRBV7-2 with TRBJ1-2, with 7 bases lining up with TRBD1. Germline values: CDR1 SGHTA, CDR2 FQGNSA. J lost 5 bases, V lost 2 bases, and 5 bases had no gene match. The CDR3 spans 14 residues. This chain's CDR3 is CASSLHGTDYGYTF. The DNA for the CDR3 is TGTGCCAGCAGCTTACATGGGACAGATTATGGCTACACCTTC. Looking up the rest from reference TRBV7-2 and TRBJ1-2 gives the full variable domain: GAGVSQSPSNKVTEKGKDVELRCDPISGHTALYWYRQSLGQGLEFLIYFQGNSAPDKSGLPSDRFSAERTGGSVSTLTIQRTQQEDSAVYLCASSLHGTDYGYTFGSGTRLTVV.

The rearrangement links TRBV7-3 to TRBJ2-1, with 13 bases that match TRBD2. Per the germline V gene, CDR1 is SGHTA and CDR2 is FQGTGA. V was clipped by 5 bases and J by 6 bases; unmatched bases: 16. The CDR3 is made up of 19 amino acids. This CDR3 is CASSPAPRTLAGGPNEQFF. The CDR3 DNA reads as TGTGCCAGCAGCCCCGCCCCCCGAACACTAGCGGGAGGGCCCAATGAGCAGTTCTTC.

This CDR3 reads CASRKLQPTLGTVQFF. The CDR3 DNA follows: TGTGCCAGCAGGAAGCTCCAACCAACACTTGGGACAGTTCAGTTCTTC. This chain links TRBV27 with TRBJ2-1, with 7 nucleotides matching TRBD1. The trim removed 6 bases at V and 13 bases at J, leaving 21 bases unmatched. CDR1 and CDR2 from the germline V gene are MNHEY and SMNVEV (reference sequence). This CDR3 is built from 16 residues.

This clone has only a few counts. The J gene is TRBJ1-1, the V gene TRBV11-2, with D possibly matching TRBD1 (6 bases). V lost 5 bases and J lost 5, with 21 bases in between. From germline, CDR1 is SGHAT and CDR2 FQNNGV. The CDR3 loop spans 16 amino acids. CDR3: CASSPYGGQGLTEAFF. The CDR3 bases are TGTGCCAGCAGCCCCTATGGCGGTCAGGGGCTGACTGAAGCTTTCTTT.

The rearrangement uses TRBV30 and TRBJ2-7; D possibly corresponds to TRBD2 (5 bases). The V end was cut by 3 bases, the J end by 3 bases, with 18 bases between. Germline V gives CDR1 GTSNPN, CDR2 SVGIG (reference sequence). The CDR3 covers 15 residues. This chain's CDR3 is CAWSARRTGYYEQYF. The CDR3, as DNA: TGTGCCTGGAGCGCGCGGCGGACGGGATACTACGAGCAGTACTTC. The entire variable domain, with the rest obtained from reference TRBV30 and TRBJ2-7, is as follows: SQTIHQWPATLVQPVGSPLSLECTVEGTSNPNLYWYRQAAGRGLQLLFYSVGIGQISSEVPQNLSASRPQDRQFILSSKKLLLSDSGFYLCAWSARRTGYYEQYFGPGTRLTVT.

The genes are TRBV7-9 and TRBJ2-3; D is perhaps TRBD2 (5 bases). There are 15 residues in the CDR3. Between the trimmed V and J ends, which lost 3 bases and 4 bases, there was a span of 14 bases. Germline CDR1 and CDR2: SEHNR and FQNEAQ (reference sequence). The CDR3 region is CASSFSLKEADTQYF. In nucleotides, the CDR3 is TGTGCCAGCAGCTTTAGTCTCAAGGAGGCAGATACGCAGTATTTT.

This rearrangement joins TRBV4-3 to TRBJ1-1; 8 nucleotides align to TRBD1. CDR1 and CDR2 from the germline V gene are LGHNA and YSLEER. J gave up 7 bases and V 0 bases, and 7 bases lay outside the gene matches. The CDR3 has 15 residues. CDR3 in DNA: TGCGCCAGCAGCCAAGATTTAGGCAGGGGGCGTGAAGCTTTCTTT. It yields the protein CASSQDLGRGREAFF.

The chain links TRBV7-3 to TRBJ1-1, with unresolved D. The CDR3 length is 12 residues. Germline CDR1 reads SGHTA; CDR2 reads FQGTGA. V lost 5 bases and J lost 5, with 9 bases in between. CDR3 sequence (DNA): TGTGCCAGCAGCCCCGGGAGGACTGAAGCTTTCTTT. It is translated as CASSPGRTEAFF.